These 27 T cell receptor beta chains were all obtained from the same sample, sequenced in a study of Graves' ophthalmopathy and Graves' hyperthyroidism listed by TCRdb under 2018. Sequencing relied on an Illumina HiSeq 2000. TCR beta CDR3 regions were amplified from RNA transcripts for repertoire sequencing. The first round was an RT-PCR using HTBI primers with the Qiagen OneStep RT-PCR kit, and this first round was followed by a second-round multiplex PCR, then size selection and purification. TCRdb took the public reads, trimmed them with fastp at Q25, ran MiXCR for clone calling and kept in-frame beta chains. Each entry merges the rows of one CDR3 protein and shows their most common DNA and genes. The sample has some 170,000 distinct CDR3 sequences on record, 35% to 45% of them singletons. The ten most abundant clones make up around 8.9% of the sample. Sequenced material: peripheral blood. These receptors originate from a man aged 25-40 years with Graves' ophthalmopathy. Donor details come from another sample of the same person, matched by shared clones.

This clonotype was seen ten or more times. The chain recombines TRBV19 with TRBJ2-7; the D gene is possibly TRBD2 (6 bases). This CDR3 is 12 amino acids long. The germline gives CDR1 LNHDA, CDR2 SQIVND (reference sequence). V lost 3 bases to trimming and J lost 4 bases, with 7 bases between them. The DNA for the CDR3 is TGTGCCAGTAGTATCGGGACTTACGAGCAGTACTTC. Translated: CASSIGTYEQYF.

This clonotype has a single count. V and J are TRBV6-1 and TRBJ1-1; perhaps TRBD1 as D (5 bases). Between the trimmed V and J ends, which lost 2 bases and 8 bases, there was a span of 12 bases. The length of the CDR3 is 13 residues. Germline CDR1 MNHNS, CDR2 SASEGT. CDR3 residues: CASSERQRIEAFF. CDR3 nucleotide sequence: TGTGCCAGCAGTGAAAGACAGAGAATAGAAGCTTTCTTT.

This clonotype has a count of ten or more. The CDR3 DNA follows: TGTGCCAGCAGCTTCCTTGCGGCCCAAGAGACCCAGTACTTC. The encoded protein is CASSFLAAQETQYF. The rearrangement joins TRBV6-2 or TRBV6-3 to TRBJ2-5; D uncertain. Germline loops: CDR1 MNHEY, CDR2 SVGEGT. The CDR3 is 14 residues long. Trimming stripped 6 bases from V and 1 base from J, with 12 bases between.

The chain employs TRBV6-2 or TRBV6-3 and TRBJ2-2; D remains unclear. Trimming stripped 6 bases from V and 10 bases from J, with 12 bases between. The CDR3 runs 12 residues. Germline assignment: CDR1 MNHEY and CDR2 SVGEGT. The CDR3 region has the DNA TGTGCCAGCAGCTACGGTACTGCGGAGCTGTTTTTT. This codes for CASSYGTAELFF.

The V and J genes are TRBV12-3 or TRBV12-4 and TRBJ2-2; D is ambiguous. The ends were cut back, 1 base at V and 6 bases at J, with 6 bases in the middle. The CDR3 spans 13 residues. CDR3 protein: CASSLVTAGELFF. CDR3 coding DNA: TGTGCCAGCAGTTTAGTTACCGCCGGGGAGCTGTTTTTT.

This clonotype was seen ten or more times. The V call is TRBV12-3 or TRBV12-4, the J call TRBJ1-1, with D unresolved. V was shortened by 6 bases and J by 1 base, with 12 bases between the two germline ends. The CDR3 length is 14 residues. The CDR3 nucleotides are TGTGCCAGCAGAGAGAGGTTTGGGAACACTGAAGCTTTCTTT. This sequence encodes CASRERFGNTEAFF.

This clonotype showed up many times. This sequence joins TRBV29-1 and TRBJ1-3; TRBD1 might be the D (6 bases). Germline values: CDR1 SQVTM, CDR2 ANQGSEA. The ends were cut back, 4 bases at V and 2 bases at J, with 21 bases in the middle. The CDR3 is made up of 17 amino acids. CDR3 protein: CSVAGTTGHTPGNTIYF. CDR3 nucleotides: TGCAGCGTTGCCGGGACCACAGGGCACACCCCTGGAAACACCATATATTTT. The full variable domain, rest sourced from reference TRBV29-1 and TRBJ1-3, is SAVISQKPSRDICQRGTSLTIQCQVDSQVTMMFWYRQQPGQSLTLIATANQGSEATYESGFVIDKFPISRPNLTFSTLTVSNMSPEDSSIYLCSVAGTTGHTPGNTIYFGEGSWLTVV.

This clonotype showed up many times. The chain carries TRBV4-3 and TRBJ1-2; TRBD1 is a possible D gene (5 bases). The V end was cut by 0 bases, the J end by 2 bases, with 13 bases between. Germline V gene sequence: CDR1 LGHNA, CDR2 YSLEER. There are 16 residues in the CDR3. The CDR3 sequence: CASSQDRPGPNYGYTF. CDR3 DNA sequence: TGCGCCAGCAGCCAAGACAGGCCAGGGCCCAACTATGGCTACACCTTC.

This clonotype was counted many times. The V and J genes are TRBV2 and TRBJ2-7; no definite D call. CDR1 SNHLY and CDR2 FYNNEI come from the germline V gene. Trimming took off 7 bases at V and 3 bases at J, with 7 bases between the two ends. CDR3 length equals 11 residues. This chain's CDR3 is CASMRSYEQYF. The CDR3 DNA follows: TGTGCCAGCATGAGGAGCTACGAGCAGTACTTC. Filled out from reference TRBV2 and TRBJ2-7, the complete variable domain reads EPEVTQTPSHQVTQMGQEVILRCVPISNHLYFYWYRQILGQKVEFLVSFYNNEISEKSEIFDDQFSVERPDGSNFTLKIRSTKLEDSAMYFCASMRSYEQYFGPGTRLTVT.

This chain connects TRBV6-1 to TRBJ2-7; TRBD2 agrees at 14 bases. The germline V gene encodes CDR1 MNHNS and CDR2 SASEGT. With 6 bases clipped from V and 4 bases from J, the junction kept 5 bases outside the gene matches. This CDR3 spans 15 amino acids. The CDR3 coding sequence is TGTGCCAGCAGACTGGGACTAGCGGGAGCGTACGAGCAGTACTTC. It codes for CASRLGLAGAYEQYF.

This clonotype was found many times. This chain connects TRBV12-3 or TRBV12-4 to TRBJ1-5; D unclear. The germline V and J ends were trimmed by 5 bases and 5 bases, with 19 bases remaining between them. The CDR3 runs to 16 residues. The CDR3 nucleotides are TGTGCCAGCAGTGCACAAAGAAGCGGTCGGGATCAGCCCCAGCATTTT. Translating gives CASSAQRSGRDQPQHF.

This clonotype was counted between two and nine times. The V and J genes are TRBV6-2 or TRBV6-3 and TRBJ2-5; D is uncertain. This CDR3 spans 13 amino acids. CDR1 is MNHEY, CDR2 SVGEGT, per germline. V was cut by 4 bases and J by 5 bases, with 11 bases left in between. CDR3 in amino acids: CASSFWQVETQYF. The CDR3 DNA follows: TGTGCCAGCAGTTTTTGGCAGGTGGAGACCCAGTACTTC.

This sequence joins TRBV13 and TRBJ2-2, with 10 bases matching TRBD1. Germline V gene lookup returns CDR1 PRHDT and CDR2 FYEKMQ (reference sequence). J was trimmed by 6 bases and V by 6 bases; bases with no gene match: 7. The CDR3 loop spans 15 amino acids. CDR3 residues: CASRKDRGLAGELFF. The CDR3 DNA follows: TGTGCCAGCAGAAAAGACAGGGGGCTAGCCGGGGAGCTGTTTTTT.

There are many counts of this clonotype. The chain has TRBV11-3 and TRBJ2-7; TRBD1 is a possible D gene (5 bases). This CDR3 has 18 amino acids. Looked up from germline, CDR1 is SGHNT and CDR2 is YENEEA. The V and J ends lost 1 base and 2 bases respectively, with 21 bases between them. As DNA, the CDR3 is TGTGCCAGCAGCTTAGGACAGACACAAGTAGTATTTACCTACGAGCAGTACTTC. Its translation: CASSLGQTQVVFTYEQYF.

This clonotype was found many times. The junction shows a germline mismatch at one end, possibly a read error. The chain is built from TRBV27 and TRBJ1-6; D is unclear. The CDR3 length is 15 residues. Germline-derived CDR1 and CDR2 are MNHEY and SMNVEV (reference sequence). CDR3 region: CTSTTAEPYNSPLHF. CDR3 sequence (DNA): TGTACCAGCACCACCGCAGAGCCCTATAATTCACCCCTCCACTTT.

This clonotype was observed many times. The rearrangement uses TRBV7-2 and TRBJ1-2; D remains unclear. V lost 5 bases to trimming and J lost 1 base, with 11 bases between them. This CDR3 has 14 residues. The germline CDR1 and CDR2 sequences are SGHTA and FQGNSA. CDR3 region: CASSHGRFNYGYTF. The CDR3 nucleotides read TGTGCCAGCAGCCACGGGCGGTTTAACTATGGCTACACCTTC.

This clonotype came up many times. J is TRBJ2-7 and V is TRBV28; unclear D gene. The V gene's germline CDR1 is MDHEN and CDR2 SYDVKM. V gave up 6 bases and J gave up 5 bases, with 17 bases separating them. The CDR3 contains 14 residues. The CDR3, as DNA: TGTGCCAGCAGATACCCGGGCCCGCCCCACGAGCAGTACTTC. Its protein is CASRYPGPPHEQYF.

At least ten counts were recorded for this clonotype. The chain carries TRBV2 and TRBJ2-7; D may correspond to TRBD1 or TRBD2 (5 bases each). The CDR3 covers 16 residues. Germline V gives CDR1 SNHLY, CDR2 FYNNEI. V lost 7 bases, J lost 0 bases, and 19 bases lay in between. The CDR3 DNA sequence: TGTGCCAGCAACTGGATGGGGACGGTGAGCTCCTACGAGCAGTACTTC. Its protein is CASNWMGTVSSYEQYF.

This clonotype was counted many times. The V call is TRBV24-1, the J call TRBJ1-5; the D is unclear. CDR1 and CDR2 (germline): KGHDR, SFDVKD. V was shortened by 6 bases and J by 0 bases, with 8 bases between the two germline ends. The CDR3 covers 14 residues. The DNA of the CDR3 is TGTGCCACCAGTCCAGAGCATAGCAATCAGCCCCAGCATTTT. It encodes CATSPEHSNQPQHF.

Many counts were recorded for this clonotype. This chain joins TRBV24-1 and TRBJ2-4, with a possible D match to TRBD1 (6 bases). Deletions cut 9 bases from V and 10 bases from J, with 21 bases between. Germline-derived CDR1 and CDR2 are KGHDR and SFDVKD. The CDR3 covers 14 residues. CDR3 in DNA: TGTGCCACCTCGACGGGACATTTAAAAGGGATTCAGTACTTC. It codes for CATSTGHLKGIQYF.

This clonotype was observed at least ten times. The chain combines TRBV5-1 with TRBJ2-5; possible D gene TRBD2, 5 bases. Trimming shortened V by 4 bases and J by 5 bases, and 21 bases separated the two germline ends. This CDR3 contains 16 residues. Germline CDR1 SGHRS, CDR2 YFSETQ. CDR3 loop: CASSASGLPRGETQYF. DNA of the CDR3: TGCGCCAGCAGCGCGTCCGGCCTACCGCGAGGGGAGACCCAGTACTTC.

Many counts were recorded for this clonotype. This clone may be a read error of a much larger clone one base away. J is TRBJ1-5 and V is TRBV30; 8 nucleotides align to TRBD1. The CDR3 is 14 amino acids. Germline loops: CDR1 GTSNPN, CDR2 SVGIG (reference sequence). The CDR3 coding sequence is TGTGCCTGGAGAAGGACAGGGTCCAATCAGCCCCAGCGTTTT. Encoded protein: CAWRRTGSNQPQRF.

This sequence joins TRBV2 and TRBJ1-1; 7 positions agree with TRBD1. The CDR3 is made up of 16 amino acids. V trimming: 4 bases; J trimming: 0 bases; junction bases outside the gene matches: 8. CDR1 and CDR2 (germline): SNHLY, FYNNEI. CDR3 residues: CASSVTGAPMNTEAFF. CDR3 nucleotide sequence: TGTGCCAGCAGTGTTACAGGGGCCCCCATGAACACTGAAGCTTTCTTT.

This clonotype was observed many times. V gene TRBV12-3 or TRBV12-4 combines with J gene TRBJ1-1; D not certain. Trimming cost V 6 bases and J 2 bases, with 16 bases left between them. This CDR3 comprises 15 residues. CDR3: CASSRDPSGNTEAFF. DNA of the CDR3: TGTGCCAGCAGCCGTGACCCATCGGGAAACACTGAAGCTTTCTTT.

This rearrangement joins TRBV24-1 to TRBJ2-5; no reliable D call. Germline V gives CDR1 KGHDR, CDR2 SFDVKD. This CDR3 region has 13 residues. Trimming removed 6 bases from V and 4 bases from J, with 11 bases in between. CDR3 loop: CATSPDEAETQYF. The CDR3 DNA reads TGTGCCACCAGTCCGGACGAGGCAGAGACCCAGTACTTC.

This clonotype was detected many times. The V gene is TRBV11-2, the J gene TRBJ2-5; 12 nucleotides match TRBD2. The V and J ends lost 4 bases and 5 bases, in that order; junction bases with no gene match: 11. This CDR3 region has 17 residues. The germline V gene encodes CDR1 SGHAT and CDR2 FQNNGV. CDR3 in DNA: TGTGCCAGCAGCTCAGGACTAGCGGGGACCTCACGGGAGACCCAGTACTTC. Its protein is CASSSGLAGTSRETQYF.

This clonotype came up many times. The V and J genes are TRBV6-1 and TRBJ2-5; D possibly uses TRBD1 or TRBD2 (6 bases each). The germline V gene encodes CDR1 MNHNS and CDR2 SASEGT. V shed 4 bases and J shed 2 bases, with 11 bases lying between them. The CDR3 extends over 14 amino acids. The CDR3 spells CASSGWRGQETQYF. The DNA for the CDR3 is TGTGCCAGCAGTGGTTGGAGGGGGCAAGAGACCCAGTACTTC.